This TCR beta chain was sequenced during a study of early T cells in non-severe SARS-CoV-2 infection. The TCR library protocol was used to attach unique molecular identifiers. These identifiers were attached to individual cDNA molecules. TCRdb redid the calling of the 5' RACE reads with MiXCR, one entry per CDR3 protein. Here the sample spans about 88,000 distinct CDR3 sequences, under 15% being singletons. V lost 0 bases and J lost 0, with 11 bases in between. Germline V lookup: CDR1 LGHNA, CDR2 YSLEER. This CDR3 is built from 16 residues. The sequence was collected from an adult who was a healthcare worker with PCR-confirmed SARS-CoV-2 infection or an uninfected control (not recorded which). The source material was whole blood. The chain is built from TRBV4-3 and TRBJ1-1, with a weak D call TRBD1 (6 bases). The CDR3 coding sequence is TGCGCCAGCAGCCAAGATGGGGGGCGCATGAACACTGAAGCTTTCTTT. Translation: CASSQDGGRMNTEAFF.